The rows below give T cell receptor beta chains drawn from one sample of a study of PD-1 blockade in classical Hodgkin lymphoma. TCRdb's table, derived via immunoSEQ multiplex PCR, lists solely in-frame clones and lacks some. The repertoire holds some 100,000 clones, with 80% to 95% as singletons. Sequenced material: peripheral blood mononuclear cells (PBMCs), taken at baseline. Source of these receptors: a human donor with classical Hodgkin lymphoma. CDR3s include the opening cysteine and the closing phenylalanine or tryptophan. The order of the fields is V gene, clone size, D gene, J gene, CDR3 DNA, CDR3 protein. D genes are given only for firm matches. Size tells how often a clone was seen (once, few, many) or the class of an expanded clone, and some rows leave it out.

>TRBV6-6|.|.|TRBJ2-7
TGTGCCAGCAGTTACCTCGAGGCGGGCGAGCAGTACTTC
CASSYLEAGEQYF
>TRBV9|once|TRBD2|TRBJ2-2
TGTGCCAGCAGCGCCATCCGAACGGGAGGCTCCGGGGAGCTGTTTTTT
CASSAIRTGGSGELFF
>TRBV5-4|.|TRBD1|TRBJ1-2
TGTGCCAGCAGCTTGGCTGGCAGGGGGCAGAGAGGCTACACCTTC
CASSLAGRGQRGYTF
>TRBV7-8|.|.|TRBJ1-1
TGTGCCAGCAGCTCTCCTCAGGGGACATTGAACACTGAAGCTTTCTTT
CASSSPQGTLNTEAFF
>TRBV28|.|.|TRBJ1-2
TGTGCCAGCAGTGCCCCCCGGATAGCTAACTATGGCTACACCTTC
CASSAPRIANYGYTF
>TRBV19|.|.|TRBJ1-4
TGTGCCAGTAGTCACCTCTGGGAAAAACTGTTTTTT
CASSHLWEKLFF
>TRBV2|.|.|TRBJ2-7
TGTGCCAGTTGGGCGGGTAATTACGAGCAGTACTTC
CASWAGNYEQYF
>TRBV11-2|.|.|TRBJ2-5
TGTGCCAGCAGCTTAACCCAGGGAGGGGGCGCGGAGACCCAGTACTTC
CASSLTQGGGAETQYF
>TRBV30|.|TRBD1|TRBJ1-1
TGTGCCTGGGGCCAAAACGAGGGGGCTGGTGAAGCTTTCTTT
CAWGQNEGAGEAFF
>TRBV5-3|.|.|TRBJ2-6
TGTGCCAGAAGAGCCCTCCCTGGGGCCAACGTCCTGACTTTC
CARRALPGANVLTF
>TRBV10-3|.|TRBD1|TRBJ2-1
TGTGCCATCAGTGGTCGGACAGGGTCGAATGAGCAGTTCTTC
CAISGRTGSNEQFF
>TRBV2|.|.|TRBJ1-4
TGTGCCCGCCGGGACCCTGAAAAACTGTTTTTT
CARRDPEKLFF
>TRBV6-1|.|.|TRBJ2-1
TGTGCCAGCAGGGGGGGGCAGGGGAGAGTCAATGAGCAGTTCTTC
CASRGGQGRVNEQFF
>TRBV28|.|TRBD1|TRBJ2-7
TGTGCCAGCAGTACCCCGGACAGGGGCTACGAGCAGTACTTC
CASSTPDRGYEQYF
>TRBV28|.|.|TRBJ2-7
TGTGCCAGCAGTCCCCCTAGCGCGCCACCCGAGCAGTACTTC
CASSPPSAPPEQYF
>TRBV10-2|.|.|TRBJ1-2
TGCGCCAGCAGTGAGTCGTTACTTTTTGATGGCTACACCTTC
CASSESLLFDGYTF
>TRBV7-2|.|.|TRBJ1-1
TGTGCCAGCAGCTTAGTTCCGGGCAGACTTAACACTGAAGCTTTCTTT
CASSLVPGRLNTEAFF
>TRBV30|.|.|TRBJ2-7
TGTGCCTGGAGACGGATCGGGACTTCCTACGAGCAGTACTTC
CAWRRIGTSYEQYF
>TRBV2|.|.|TRBJ1-4
TGTGCCAGCAGTGATTCCCGGGACGGGGAAAAACTGTTTTTT
CASSDSRDGEKLFF
>TRBV15|.|TRBD1|TRBJ2-1
TGTGCCACCAGCAGAGATCCTCGCAGGGGGCGGCAGTTCTTC
CATSRDPRRGRQFF
>TRBV6-1|.|.|TRBJ1-1
TGTGCCAGCAGGGGAGGAGGGACTGAAGCTTTCTTT
CASRGGGTEAFF
>TRBV5-1|.|.|TRBJ1-1
TGCGCCAGCAGCCCCCTGGCCGGACAGTCGAATGAAGCTTTCTTT
CASSPLAGQSNEAFF
>TRBV5-1|.|.|TRBJ2-7
TGCGCCAGCAGCTTGGCTGGGGACGAGCAGTACTTC
CASSLAGDEQYF
>TRBV19|.|TRBD1|TRBJ2-7
TGTGCCAGTAGTATTCGCCTCCCCGGGACAGGGAGTAGGTACGAGCAGTACTTC
CASSIRLPGTGSRYEQYF
>TRBV6-6|.|.|TRBJ2-3
TGTGCCAGCAGTTACCCAGGTCCGGATACGCAGTATTTT
CASSYPGPDTQYF
>TRBV5-4|once|.|TRBJ1-1
TGTGCCAGCAGTGGAAGGGGCCCTCGGGAGACTGAAGCTTTCTTT
CASSGRGPRETEAFF
>TRBV5-8|.|TRBD2|TRBJ2-2
TGTGCCGGGGATGTTGGCGGGAGATACACCGGGGAGCTGTTTTTT
CAGDVGGRYTGELFF
>TRBV29-1|.|.|TRBJ2-5
TGCAGCGTTGGAAACGGCCAAGAGACCCAGTACTTC
CSVGNGQETQYF
>TRBV7-8|.|.|TRBJ2-5
TGTGCCAGCAGCTATCAAGAGACCCAGTACTTC
CASSYQETQYF
>TRBV15|.|TRBD1|TRBJ1-2
TGTGCCACCAGCAGATCCCGACAGGGTGTTTTCGATGGCTACACCTTC
CATSRSRQGVFDGYTF
>TRBV2|.|.|TRBJ1-5
TGTGCCAGCAGTGAAGCGCTATTGGCAGGCCGGGGGAATCAGCCCCAGCATTTT
CASSEALLAGRGNQPQHF
>TRBV28|.|.|TRBJ2-7
TGTGCCAGCAGAAAACAAAGCCGTGGCTACGAGCAGTACTTC
CASRKQSRGYEQYF
>TRBV6-1|.|.|TRBJ2-3
TGTGCCAGCAGTGAAGTGACCGGGATCACGCAGTATTTT
CASSEVTGITQYF
>TRBV18|.|.|TRBJ2-2
TGTGCCAGCTCACCGAGGACTTCAGACACCGGGGAGCTGTTTTTT
CASSPRTSDTGELFF
>TRBV5-1|.|.|TRBJ2-3
TGCGCCAGCTACGACGCAGGGACAAATACGCAGTATTTT
CASYDAGTNTQYF
>TRBV11-2|.|TRBD1|TRBJ1-2
TGTGCCAGCAGCTTCGGACAGGGGGCTGTCTATGGCTACACCTTC
CASSFGQGAVYGYTF
>TRBV30|.|.|TRBJ2-1
TGTGCCTACGCGGAGCAGTTCTTC
CAYAEQFF
>TRBV11-2|.|.|TRBJ2-5
TGTGCCAGCAGCTTCTTCGGGGCCCAAGAGACCCAGTACTTC
CASSFFGAQETQYF
>TRBV18|.|.|TRBJ1-1
TGTGCCAGCCGACAGAGCGCTGAAGCTTTCTTT
CASRQSAEAFF
>TRBV6-5|.|TRBD1|TRBJ1-2
TGTGCCAGCAGTTGGACAGGGGAGAACTATGGCTACACCTTC
CASSWTGENYGYTF
>TRBV29-1|.|.|TRBJ2-7
TGCAGCGTTGAAGTTCGGGGGCGCGAGCAGTACTTC
CSVEVRGREQYF
>TRBV29-1|.|.|TRBJ2-7
TGCAGCGTTGAAACGGGCCGGGAGTGGGGGCAGTACTTC
CSVETGREWGQYF
>TRBV11-3|.|.|TRBJ2-1
TGTGCCAGCAGCTTAGCGGCTAATTCACATGAGCAGTTCTTC
CASSLAANSHEQFF
>TRBV2|.|TRBD1|TRBJ2-7
TGTGCCAGCAGTCTCGAGGGACAGGGCATCTACGAGCAGTACTTC
CASSLEGQGIYEQYF
>TRBV27|.|.|TRBJ2-3
TGTGCCAGCACCTCTTTTCCCCTGAGCACAGATACGCAGTATTTT
CASTSFPLSTDTQYF
>TRBV7-9|once|.|TRBJ1-1
TGTGCCAGCAGCTTAGTGTCTCTCACTGAAGCTTTCTTT
CASSLVSLTEAFF